Reported below is one TCR beta chain. Its cognate antigen is unknown. Measured with immunoSEQ multiplex PCR; TCRdb has only the in-frame clones, and not every one. This table has 13,000 or so clones, around 83% appearing once. These data originate in a study of PD-1 blockade in classical Hodgkin lymphoma. Findings of the study overall: Healthy donors were reported to have higher baseline TCR diversity than newly diagnosed patients. Exclusion covered patients beginning nivolumab under 1 year post-ASCT. No one has yet defined what causes the repertoire differences, which may be disease activity or prior therapy.

Time point given: cycle 4 day 1 (C4D1), after 5 to 7 weeks of nivolumab. Patients all relapsed after autologous stem cell transplantation, and there was variation in brentuximab vedotin exposure. Using magnetic negative selection, the CD4+ T cells were separated out of thawed PBMCs. CDR1 is SGHVS and CDR2 is FQNEAQ in the germline V gene. The CDR3 is 15 residues long. V was shortened by 1 base and J by 2 bases, with 10 bases between the two germline ends. This TCR derives from a human donor with classical Hodgkin lymphoma. The V and J genes are TRBV7-8 and TRBJ2-3; D ambiguous. The sequencing used CD4+ T cells from blood, collected before the fourth cycle of nivolumab. CDR3 amino acids: CASSLETQLTDTQYF. The CDR3 DNA reads TGTGCCAGCAGCTTAGAAACGCAGCTCACAGATACGCAGTATTTT. The full variable domain, with the rest looked up from reference TRBV7-8 and TRBJ2-3, is GAGVSQSPRYKVAKRGQDVALRCDPISGHVSLFWYQQALGQGPEFLTYFQNEAQLDKSGLPSDRFFAERPEGSVSTLKIQRTQQEDSAVYLCASSLETQLTDTQYFGPGTRLTVL.